A single sample is the source of the 5 T cell receptor beta chains below, sequenced in a study of Ad26.COV2.S vaccination and SARS-CoV-2 variants. The data were produced by immunoSEQ multiplex PCR, yet TCRdb's version contains in-frame clones alone and is incomplete. In the table there are some 290,000 clones, about 82% of which are singletons. Indicated treatment: approximately 18 received Ad26.COV2.S at low or high dose, single or two shots; about 5 received placebo; per-sample allocation not given. Sampling happened 63 days after the first vaccine or placebo injection. Source: peripheral blood, taken in a trial of Ad26.COV2.S vaccine versus placebo. The receptors here all came from a person aged 18-60 years who received the Ad26.COV2.S COVID-19 vaccine or a placebo.

The J gene is TRBJ2-1, the V gene TRBV6-6; TRBD1 might be the D (6 bases). This CDR3 has 13 residues. Deletions cut 10 bases from V and 0 bases from J, with 10 bases between. Per the germline V gene, CDR1 is MNHNY and CDR2 is SVGAGI (reference sequence). CDR3 bases: TGTGCCACTGGACAGAGCTCCTACAATGAGCAGTTCTTC. It codes for CATGQSSYNEQFF.

This chain connects TRBV19 to TRBJ2-1, with D perhaps TRBD2 (5 bases). Germline V gene lookup returns CDR1 LNHDA and CDR2 SQIVND (reference sequence). CDR3 length equals 12 residues. Trimming stripped 4 bases from V and 10 bases from J, with 11 bases between. This chain's CDR3 is CASSSMRGEQFF. In DNA form, the CDR3 reads TGTGCCAGTAGTAGCATGAGAGGGGAGCAGTTCTTC. Variable domain in full (rest from reference TRBV19 and TRBJ2-1): DGGITQSPKYLFRKEGQNVTLSCEQNLNHDAMYWYRQDPGQGLRLIYYSQIVNDFQKGDIAEGYSVSREKKESFPLTVTSAQKNPTAFYLCASSSMRGEQFFGPGTRLTVL.

The chain carries TRBV3-1 (or the pseudogene TRBV3-2) and TRBJ2-1; 9 bases align to TRBD2. J was trimmed by 5 bases and V by 7 bases; bases with no gene match: 9. Germline lookup yields CDR1 LGHDT and CDR2 YNNKEL (reference sequence). The CDR3 consists of 15 residues. The CDR3 reads CASTTSSGGNNEQFF. The DNA of the CDR3 is TGTGCCAGCACTACGAGTAGCGGGGGAAACAATGAGCAGTTCTTC.

The V and J genes are TRBV27 and TRBJ1-2; 12 nucleotides align to TRBD1. Germline trimming cut 6 bases from V and 8 bases from J; bases unmatched to any gene: 13. Germline CDR1 is MNHEY and CDR2 is SMNVEV (reference sequence). CDR3 size: 16 residues. The CDR3 DNA is TGTGCCAGCAGCTCCAGGGGGACAGGGGGCGCAGAGGGCTACACCTTC. This encodes CASSSRGTGGAEGYTF.

J is TRBJ2-4 and V is TRBV19; D is perhaps TRBD2 (6 bases). The germline CDR1 and CDR2 sequences are LNHDA and SQIVND (reference sequence). The CDR3 contains 14 residues. Between the trimmed V and J ends, which lost 5 bases and 5 bases, there was a span of 13 bases. In nucleotides, the CDR3 is TGTGCCAGTAGTTTGGGGCCGGGAGAAAACATTCAGTACTTC. Its translation: CASSLGPGENIQYF.